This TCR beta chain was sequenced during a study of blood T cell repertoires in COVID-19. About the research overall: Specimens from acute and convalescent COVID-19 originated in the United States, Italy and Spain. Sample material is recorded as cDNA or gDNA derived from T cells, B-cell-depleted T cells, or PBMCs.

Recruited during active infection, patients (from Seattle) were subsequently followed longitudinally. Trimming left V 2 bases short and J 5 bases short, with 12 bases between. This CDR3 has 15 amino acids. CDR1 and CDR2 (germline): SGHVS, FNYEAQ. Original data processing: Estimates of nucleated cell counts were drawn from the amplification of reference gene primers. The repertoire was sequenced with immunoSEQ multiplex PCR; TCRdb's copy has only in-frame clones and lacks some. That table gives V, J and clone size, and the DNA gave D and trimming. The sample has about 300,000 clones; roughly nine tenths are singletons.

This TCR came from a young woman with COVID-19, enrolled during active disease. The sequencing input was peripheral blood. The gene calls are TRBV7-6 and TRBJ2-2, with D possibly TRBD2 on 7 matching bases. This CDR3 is CASSLYGGATGELFF. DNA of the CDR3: TGTGCCAGCAGCTTATATGGGGGGGCAACCGGGGAGCTGTTTTTT.